A single sample is the source of the 29 T cell receptor beta chains below, sequenced in a study of blood T cell repertoires in COVID-19 (dated by TCRdb to between 2020 and 2021). The method was the immunoSEQ multiplex PCR assay. TCRdb took over this immuneACCESS table, retaining in-frame rearrangements with V and J assigned. Such tables are incomplete; in checked studies, under half of the missing clones stem from an unresolved V gene, and the remainder is unexplained. For this sample there are tens of thousands of clones; more than 60% appear just once. The ten largest clones capture approximately 5% of the sample. Source material: peripheral blood. Every receptor here comes from a human donor in a cohort sampled during active COVID-19.

Here the CDR3 reads CASSQRTGGTDTQYF. The CDR3 DNA follows: TGTGCCAGCAGCCAACGGACAGGGGGCACAGATACGCAGTATTTT. The chain recombines TRBV13 with TRBJ2-3; 9 bases match TRBD1. The ends lost 5 bases at V and 1 base at J; junction bases unmatched: 4. The CDR3 loop spans 15 amino acids. Germline V gene lookup returns CDR1 PRHDT and CDR2 FYEKMQ (reference sequence).

This clone was seen a single time. J is TRBJ2-7 and V is TRBV28; perhaps TRBD2 as D (5 bases). The CDR3 is 12 amino acids. Trimming took 7 bases from V and 3 from J, leaving 10 bases between them. Germline V lookup: CDR1 MDHEN, CDR2 SYDVKM. For the CDR3, the DNA is TGTGCCAGCATGGACTTCTACTACGAGCAGTACTTC. The encoded protein is CASMDFYYEQYF.

V usage is TRBV25-1 and J usage is TRBJ2-6, with TRBD1 matching 7 bases. CDR1 MGHDK and CDR2 SYGVNS come from the germline V gene. The CDR3 length is 15 residues. V was pared by 5 bases and J by 1 base, with 2 bases of the junction left unmatched. CDR3 in amino acids: CASSPTGSGANVLTF. The CDR3 DNA sequence: TGTGCCAGCAGTCCGACAGGGTCTGGGGCCAACGTCCTGACTTTC.

The gene calls are TRBV27 and TRBJ1-4, with TRBD1 as a possible D gene (5 bases). V was cut by 6 bases and J by 11 bases, with 13 bases left in between. Germline-derived CDR1 and CDR2 are MNHEY and SMNVEV (reference sequence). The CDR3 extends over 12 amino acids. The DNA of the CDR3 is TGTGCCAGCAGCTACCGGGGGGACAAACTGTTTTTT. Its protein product is CASSYRGDKLFF.

The V call is TRBV20-1, the J call TRBJ2-2; D is perhaps TRBD2 (5 bases). In germline, CDR1 is DFQATT, CDR2 SNEGSKA (reference sequence). V was shortened by 3 bases and J by 6 bases, with 8 bases between the two germline ends. This CDR3 has 12 residues. The chain's CDR3 is CSASGGPGELFF. The CDR3 region has the DNA TGCAGTGCTAGTGGCGGGCCCGGGGAGCTGTTTTTT.

CDR3 DNA: TGTGCCAGCAGCTTAGTGGGCGAGACCCAGTACTTC. Translated, it gives CASSLVGETQYF. The rearrangement uses TRBV7-9 and TRBJ2-5; D remains ambiguous. Germline V CDR1 and CDR2: SEHNR, FQNEAQ (reference sequence). This CDR3 spans 12 amino acids. Trimming left V 1 base short and J 5 bases short, with 5 bases between.

V usage is TRBV5-1 and J usage is TRBJ2-3; TRBD1 agrees at 10 bases. The CDR3 contains 15 residues. The V and J ends lost 5 bases and 3 bases, in that order; junction bases with no gene match: 6. Germline V CDR1 and CDR2: SGHRS, YFSETQ. The CDR3 loop reads CASRTGQGVTDTQYF. The CDR3 DNA is TGCGCCAGCAGGACTGGACAGGGGGTGACAGATACGCAGTATTTT. Supplemented by reference TRBV5-1 and TRBJ2-3, the full variable domain reads KAGVTQTPRYLIKTRGQQVTLSCSPISGHRSVSWYQQTPGQGLQFLFEYFSETQRNKGNFPGRFSGRQFSNSRSEMNVSTLELGDSALYLCASRTGQGVTDTQYFGPGTRLTVL.

The chain uses TRBV9 and TRBJ2-1, with D maybe TRBD2 (6 bases). Germline loops: CDR1 SGDLS, CDR2 YYNGEE. This CDR3 region has 16 residues. V lost 2 bases and J lost 2, with 14 bases in between. This CDR3 is CASSVSEGLTYNEQFF. CDR3 in DNA: TGTGCCAGCAGCGTGTCCGAGGGACTTACCTACAATGAGCAGTTCTTC.

The V call is TRBV9, the J call TRBJ2-7; perhaps TRBD2 as D (6 bases). Trimming took 0 bases from V and 3 from J, leaving 10 bases between them. The V gene's germline CDR1 is SGDLS and CDR2 YYNGEE. The CDR3 sequence is 14 residues long. Here the CDR3 reads CASSVGVEGYEQYF. The CDR3 nucleotides read TGTGCCAGCAGCGTAGGGGTGGAGGGCTACGAGCAGTACTTC. The variable domain in full, with the rest retrieved from reference TRBV9 and TRBJ2-7, is DSGVTQTPKHLITATGQRVTLRCSPRSGDLSVYWYQQSLDQGLQFLIQYYNGEERAKGNILERFSAQQFPDLHSELNLSSLELGDSALYFCASSVGVEGYEQYFGPGTRLTVT.

The chain uses TRBV4-3 and TRBJ2-5; D not certain. The V end lost 1 base, the J end lost 5 bases, and 8 bases lay between the germline ends. The CDR3 runs 13 residues. Germline lookup yields CDR1 LGHNA and CDR2 YSLEER. This chain's CDR3 is CASSQAIGETQYF. CDR3 nucleotide sequence: TGCGCCAGCAGCCAAGCGATCGGGGAGACCCAGTACTTC.

Notes on this clone: This CDR3 is also generated by other DNA sequences in the sample. This sequence joins TRBV2 and TRBJ1-5, with D unclear. Trimming removed 1 base from V and 7 bases from J, with 8 bases in between. There are 13 residues in the CDR3. The V gene's germline CDR1 is SNHLY and CDR2 FYNNEI. CDR3 in DNA: TGTGCCAGCAGTGAAGGGGCCAGACAGCCCCAGCATTTT. Translation gives CASSEGARQPQHF.

The chain joins TRBV5-4 to TRBJ2-1; tentatively, D is TRBD2 (7 bases). From germline, CDR1 is SGHNT and CDR2 YYREEE (reference sequence). The CDR3 has 16 residues. Between the trimmed V and J ends, which lost 0 bases and 4 bases, there was a span of 14 bases. The CDR3 loop is CASSLVSGGRYNEQFF. As DNA, the CDR3 is TGTGCCAGCAGCTTGGTTTCGGGGGGCCGATACAATGAGCAGTTCTTC.

The chain recombines TRBV19 with TRBJ2-7; weak D call: TRBD1 (6 bases). CDR1 and CDR2 from the germline V gene are LNHDA and SQIVND (reference sequence). V lost 6 bases and J 7 bases, leaving 13 bases between the germline ends. The CDR3 has 12 amino acids. As DNA, the CDR3 is TGTGCCAGTAGCGAGGACAGTTGGGAGCAGTACTTC. This codes for CASSEDSWEQYF. Together with reference TRBV19 and TRBJ2-7, the CDR3 gives the full variable domain: DGGITQSPKYLFRKEGQNVTLSCEQNLNHDAMYWYRQDPGQGLRLIYYSQIVNDFQKGDIAEGYSVSREKKESFPLTVTSAQKNPTAFYLCASSEDSWEQYFGPGTRLTVT.

V usage is TRBV5-1 and J usage is TRBJ1-1, with 9 bases identical to TRBD1. V lost 4 bases and J lost 5; bases outside the gene matches: 12. This CDR3 is 16 amino acids long. Germline values: CDR1 SGHRS, CDR2 YFSETQ. The CDR3 spells CASSQSRPGQGTEAFF. CDR3 DNA sequence: TGCGCCAGCAGCCAAAGCCGACCGGGACAGGGAACTGAAGCTTTCTTT.

The chain is built from TRBV5-1 and TRBJ2-3; D not resolved. V was cut by 0 bases and J by 8 bases, with 13 bases left in between. The CDR3 is made up of 14 amino acids. Germline V gene data show CDR1 as SGHRS and CDR2 as YFSETQ. The CDR3 region is CASSLGQDFGTQYF. The CDR3 region has the DNA TGCGCCAGCAGCTTGGGTCAGGATTTTGGTACGCAGTATTTT.

This rearrangement joins TRBV7-3 to TRBJ2-3, with 12 bases identical to TRBD2. V lost 5 bases, J lost 5 bases, and 5 bases stayed unmatched. Germline-derived CDR1 and CDR2 are SGHTA and FQGTGA. The CDR3 has 15 residues. The CDR3 is CASSPSGGAGDTQYF. CDR3 bases: TGTGCCAGCAGCCCTAGCGGGGGGGCTGGAGATACGCAGTATTTT. The whole variable domain, remainder taken from reference TRBV7-3 and TRBJ2-3, is GAGVSQTPSNKVTEKGKYVELRCDPISGHTALYWYRQSLGQGPEFLIYFQGTGAADDSGLPNDRFFAVRPEGSVSTLKIQRTERGDSAVYLCASSPSGGAGDTQYFGPGTRLTVL.

This clone was seen only once. The rearrangement uses TRBV9 and TRBJ2-5; maybe TRBD1 (5 bases). Germline V gives CDR1 SGDLS, CDR2 YYNGEE. V lost 0 bases and J lost 5, with 14 bases in between. The CDR3 extends over 15 amino acids. CDR3 nucleotides: TGTGCCAGCAGCGTAGGTCCAGGGATTAAGGAGACCCAGTACTTC. This gives the protein CASSVGPGIKETQYF.

This clone was detected only once. The V gene is TRBV3-1 (or the pseudogene TRBV3-2), the J gene TRBJ2-5, with TRBD1 matching 10 bases. J lost 5 bases, V lost 1 base, and 4 bases had no gene match. CDR1 is LGHDT and CDR2 is YNNKEL in the germline V gene (reference sequence). The CDR3 runs to 15 residues. Here the CDR3 DNA reads TGTGCCAGCAGCCAAGGGGACAGGGGCTGGGAGACCCAGTACTTC. Translation: CASSQGDRGWETQYF.

In this sample, this clone turned up a few times. V gene TRBV10-2 combines with J gene TRBJ2-7, with 10 bases that match TRBD1. The CDR3 sequence is 13 residues long. V trimming: 7 bases; J trimming: 4 bases; junction bases outside the gene matches: 4. Germline lookup yields CDR1 WSHSY and CDR2 SAAADI. CDR3 DNA sequence: TGCGCCAGCACGGACAGGGGGATATACGAGCAGTACTTC. This encodes CASTDRGIYEQYF.

This CDR3 reads CAIRNTGGEGYTF. CDR3 in DNA: TGTGCCATCAGGAATACAGGGGGTGAAGGCTACACCTTC. J is TRBJ1-2 and V is TRBV10-3; 8 bases line up with TRBD1. The CDR3 has 13 residues. Germline V gene sequence: CDR1 ENHRY, CDR2 SYGVKD. The junction had 8 bases not matched to a gene; V was cut back by 6 bases and J by 8 bases.

The genes are TRBV7-9 and TRBJ2-1, with 7 positions matching TRBD1. Germline V gene data show CDR1 as SEHNR and CDR2 as FQNEAQ (reference sequence). The V and J ends lost 5 bases and 4 bases, in that order; junction bases with no gene match: 2. This CDR3 comprises 13 residues. The CDR3 sequence: CASSEGQYNEQFF. DNA for the CDR3: TGTGCCAGCAGCGAGGGACAGTACAATGAGCAGTTCTTC.

This clone came up a few times. V usage is TRBV6-6 and J usage is TRBJ1-5; a possible D gene is TRBD1 (6 bases). The CDR3 sequence is 14 residues long. Trimming shortened V by 6 bases and J by 3 bases, and 12 bases separated the two germline ends. Germline V CDR1 and CDR2: MNHNY, SVGAGI (reference sequence). CDR3 sequence (DNA): TGTGCCAGCAGGGGTTGGACAGTCAATCAGCCCCAGCATTTT. Translating gives CASRGWTVNQPQHF.

The genes are TRBV4-2 and TRBJ1-2; 8 positions agree with TRBD1. Trimming at V came to 0 bases and at J to 8 bases, leaving 14 bases not matched to a gene. Germline V gene lookup returns CDR1 LGHNA and CDR2 YNFKEQ. The CDR3 sequence is 17 residues long. CDR3 protein: CASSQEGDRPPFWGYTF. The CDR3 DNA sequence: TGTGCCAGCAGCCAAGAGGGGGACAGGCCCCCATTTTGGGGCTACACCTTC.

V is TRBV7-2 and J is TRBJ2-7, with 11 bases identical to TRBD2. Germline V gene sequence: CDR1 SGHTA, CDR2 FQGNSA. V shed 5 bases, J shed 2 bases, and the junction held 2 bases outside the gene matches. The CDR3 is 14 residues long. The CDR3 loop reads CASSGTSGTYEQYF. The CDR3 DNA reads as TGTGCCAGCAGCGGGACTAGCGGTACCTACGAGCAGTACTTC.

V gene TRBV9 combines with J gene TRBJ2-1; 9 positions match TRBD2. Losses at the gene ends were 0 bases for V and 4 bases for J; bases not matched to a gene: 5. Germline V gene lookup returns CDR1 SGDLS and CDR2 YYNGEE. CDR3 size: 16 residues. The CDR3 region has the DNA TGTGCCAGCAGCGTAGAAGGGCGGGGGGGTTACAATGAGCAGTTCTTC. Protein product: CASSVEGRGGYNEQFF. Full variable domain (remainder filled in from reference TRBV9 and TRBJ2-1): DSGVTQTPKHLITATGQRVTLRCSPRSGDLSVYWYQQSLDQGLQFLIQYYNGEERAKGNILERFSAQQFPDLHSELNLSSLELGDSALYFCASSVEGRGGYNEQFFGPGTRLTVL.

The V and J genes are TRBV9 and TRBJ2-5, with 15 positions matching TRBD2. With 5 bases clipped from V and 4 bases from J, the junction kept 12 bases outside the gene matches. The germline gives CDR1 SGDLS, CDR2 YYNGEE. The CDR3 contains 18 residues. CDR3 DNA: TGTGCCAGCAGTTTGGGACTAGCGGGGGGTTCCTTGGGAGAGACCCAGTACTTC. Translated: CASSLGLAGGSLGETQYF.

V and J are TRBV11-2 and TRBJ2-1; D is possibly TRBD2 (6 bases). V lost 5 bases, J lost 3 bases, and 14 bases lay in between. Germline CDR1 is SGHAT and CDR2 is FQNNGV. CDR3 size: 15 residues. CDR3 sequence: CASSPPGLYYNEQFF. The CDR3 nucleotides read TGTGCCAGCAGCCCGCCGGGACTCTACTACAATGAGCAGTTCTTC.

This clone has more than one count but fewer than ten. Here the CDR3 reads CASRPRGLAGEQFF. The DNA of the CDR3 is TGTGCCAGCAGGCCACGGGGCCTAGCGGGTGAGCAGTTCTTC. The chain couples TRBV6-5 to TRBJ2-1; 8 bases agree with TRBD2. The CDR3 extends over 14 amino acids. J lost 9 bases, V lost 6 bases, and 10 bases had no gene match. Per the germline V gene, CDR1 is MNHEY and CDR2 is SVGAGI.

This clone was seen more than once but under ten times. This chain connects TRBV11-2 to TRBJ1-4; D uncertain. There are 14 residues in the CDR3. Germline V gene data show CDR1 as SGHAT and CDR2 as FQNNGV. Deletions cut 5 bases from V and 0 bases from J, with 7 bases between. CDR3 amino acids: CASSLITTNEKLFF. CDR3 in DNA: TGTGCCAGCAGCCTTATAACAACTAATGAAAAACTGTTTTTT.